This T cell receptor (beta chain) was sequenced during a study of OX40 agonist ivuxolimab in advanced cancers. Study as a whole: Anti-PD-1, anti-PD-L1 or anti-CTLA-4 therapy given earlier was allowed, and approximately 40% had some. Three patients got partial responses; one had hepatocellular carcinoma and two had cutaneous melanoma. Study conclusions and caveats: Low levels of normalized T-cell clonal expansion also appeared in some nonresponders. Antigen targets of the expanded peripheral T cells went undetermined.

Using immunoSEQ multiplex PCR, the repertoire was profiled, and TCRdb retains in-frame clones only, with some absent. The sample lists roughly 80,000 clones; approximately 90% were seen once. Concerning this clone: Its antigen is unknown.

CDR3 length equals 15 residues. V shed 2 bases and J shed 5 bases, with 15 bases lying between them. Per germline, CDR1 SGHTA and CDR2 FQGNSA. Sequencing used CD4+ or CD8+ T cells sorted from blood, obtained in a trial of the OX40 agonist ivuxolimab. The rearrangement joins TRBV7-2 to TRBJ1-1; D unclear. The source of this sequence is an adult with an advanced solid tumor such as melanoma, head and neck, liver or kidney cancer. The DNA for the CDR3 is TGTGCCAGCAGCTTAAAATCCGGCCGAGAAACTGAAGCTTTCTTT. Its translation: CASSLKSGRETEAFF.